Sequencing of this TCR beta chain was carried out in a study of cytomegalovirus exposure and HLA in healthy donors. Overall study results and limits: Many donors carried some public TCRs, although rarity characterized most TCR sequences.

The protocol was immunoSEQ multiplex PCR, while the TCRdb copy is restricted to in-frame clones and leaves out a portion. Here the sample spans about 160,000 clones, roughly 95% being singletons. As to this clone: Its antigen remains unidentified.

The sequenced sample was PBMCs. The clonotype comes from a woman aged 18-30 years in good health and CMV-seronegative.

CDR3 in amino acids: CASKGTGANEAFF. The CDR3 DNA sequence: TGTGCCAGCAAAGGGACAGGGGCAAACGAAGCTTTCTTT. J is TRBJ1-1 and V is TRBV6-5, with TRBD1 matching over 10 bases. There are 13 residues in the CDR3. Germline CDR1 and CDR2: MNHEY and SVGAGI. V lost 7 bases and J lost 8; bases outside the gene matches: 7.